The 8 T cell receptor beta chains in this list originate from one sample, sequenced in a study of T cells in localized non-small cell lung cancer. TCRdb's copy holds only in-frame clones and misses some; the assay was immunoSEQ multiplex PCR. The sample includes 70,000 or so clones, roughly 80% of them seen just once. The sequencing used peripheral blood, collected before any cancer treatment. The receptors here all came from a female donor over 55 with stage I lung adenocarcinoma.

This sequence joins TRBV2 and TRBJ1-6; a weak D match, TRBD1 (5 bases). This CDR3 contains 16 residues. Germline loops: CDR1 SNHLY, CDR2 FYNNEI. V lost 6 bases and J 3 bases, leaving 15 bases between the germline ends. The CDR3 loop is CASREFRDLYNSPLHF. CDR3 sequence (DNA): TGTGCCAGCAGGGAGTTCCGGGACCTCTATAATTCACCCCTCCACTTT.

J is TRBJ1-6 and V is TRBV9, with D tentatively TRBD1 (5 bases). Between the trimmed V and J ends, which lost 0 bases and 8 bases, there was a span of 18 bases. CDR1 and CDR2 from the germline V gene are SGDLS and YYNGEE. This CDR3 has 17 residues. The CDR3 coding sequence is TGTGCCAGCAGCGTAGCAGGGTGGACACGGCGCGATTCACCCCTCCACTTT. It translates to CASSVAGWTRRDSPLHF.

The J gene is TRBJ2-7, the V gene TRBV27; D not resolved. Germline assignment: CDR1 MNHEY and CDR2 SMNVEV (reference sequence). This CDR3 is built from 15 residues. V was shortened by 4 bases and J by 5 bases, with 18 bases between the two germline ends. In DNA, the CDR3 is TGTGCCAGCAGTTATCGACGGCCGTTTGAGGACGAGCAGTACTTC. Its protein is CASSYRRPFEDEQYF.

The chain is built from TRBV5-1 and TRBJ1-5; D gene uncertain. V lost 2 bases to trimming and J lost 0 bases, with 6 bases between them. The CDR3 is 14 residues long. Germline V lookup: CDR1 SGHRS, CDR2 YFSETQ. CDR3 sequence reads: CASSLGNSNQPQHF. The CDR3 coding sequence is TGCGCCAGCAGCTTAGGGAATAGCAATCAGCCCCAGCATTTT. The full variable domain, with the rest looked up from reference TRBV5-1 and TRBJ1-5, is KAGVTQTPRYLIKTRGQQVTLSCSPISGHRSVSWYQQTPGQGLQFLFEYFSETQRNKGNFPGRFSGRQFSNSRSEMNVSTLELGDSALYLCASSLGNSNQPQHFGDGTRLSIL.

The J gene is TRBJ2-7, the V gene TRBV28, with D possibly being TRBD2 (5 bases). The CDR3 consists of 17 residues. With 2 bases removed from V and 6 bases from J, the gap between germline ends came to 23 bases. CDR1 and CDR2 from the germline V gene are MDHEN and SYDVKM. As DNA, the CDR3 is TGTGCCAGCAGTTTACCCGGTGACTACTCCATCTCCGGCGAGCAGTACTTC. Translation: CASSLPGDYSISGEQYF.

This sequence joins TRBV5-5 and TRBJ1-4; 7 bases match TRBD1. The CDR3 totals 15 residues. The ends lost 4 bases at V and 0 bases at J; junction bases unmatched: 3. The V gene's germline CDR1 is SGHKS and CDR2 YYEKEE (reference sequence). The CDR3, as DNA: TGTGCCAGCAGCATCGGACAGGCAACTAATGAAAAACTGTTTTTT. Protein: CASSIGQATNEKLFF.

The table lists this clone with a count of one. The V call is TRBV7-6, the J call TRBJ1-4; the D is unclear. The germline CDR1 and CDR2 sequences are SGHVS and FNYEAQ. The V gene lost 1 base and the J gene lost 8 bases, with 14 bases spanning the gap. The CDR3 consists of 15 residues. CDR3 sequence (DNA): TGTGCCAGCAGCTTAGGAGCAGCCTATGGGGAAAAACTGTTTTTT. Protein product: CASSLGAAYGEKLFF.

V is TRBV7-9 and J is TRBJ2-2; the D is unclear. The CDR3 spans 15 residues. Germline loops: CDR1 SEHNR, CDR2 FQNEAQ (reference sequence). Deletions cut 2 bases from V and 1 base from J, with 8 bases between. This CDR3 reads CASSLRVKNTGELFF. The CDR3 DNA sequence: TGTGCCAGCAGCTTAAGGGTTAAGAACACCGGGGAGCTGTTTTTT. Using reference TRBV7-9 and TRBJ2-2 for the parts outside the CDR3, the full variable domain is DTGVSQNPRHKITKRGQNVTFRCDPISEHNRLYWYRQTLGQGPEFLTYFQNEAQLEKSRLLSDRFSAERPKGSFSTLEIQRTEQGDSAMYLCASSLRVKNTGELFFGEGSRLTVL.